This T cell receptor beta chain was observed in a study of T-cell memory formation after mild COVID-19 (dated by TCRdb to the early 2020s). Regarding the research as a whole: TCR sequence clusters from the two donors were found to be largely donor specific. The cohort was made up of two young adult volunteers, one female and one male, who were previously healthy. In two donors, T-cell clones that expanded and contracted after mild COVID-19 were followed by sequencing TCRalpha and TCRbeta repertoires longitudinally. What the research found in general, with its limitations: Contracting CD4+ clones appeared mostly in the CM and EM memory subsets, whereas CD8+ clones were enriched in EMRA. Some responding clones were detected in pre-infection memory, which suggested that pre-existing cross-reactive memory T cells had joined the SARS-CoV-2 response. Clones that contracted from day 15 to 85 showed balanced CD4/CD8 phenotypes, whereas a second wave of clones that expanded from day 15 to 37 leaned towards CD4+. The study included only a couple of mild cases, and larger cohorts that include severe cases with pre-infection samples were judged to be necessary. SARS-CoV-2 specificity was not confirmed for the second-wave clones peaking on day 37.

The instrument was an Illumina NovaSeq 6000. TCRalpha and TCRbeta cDNA libraries were built by 5'RACE with constant-segment primers, adding sample barcodes and unique molecular identifiers. Trizol reagent was used to extract RNA from every sample. Amplification of the libraries took two PCR steps, and the second step added a second sample barcode plus Illumina TruSeq adapters. Sequencing of the libraries was done on an Illumina NovaSeq, producing 2 x 150 bp paired-end reads. The original methods were these. Demultiplexing of reads and collapsing into UMI-guided consensus sequences were performed with migec v1.2.7. Using mixcr v2.1.11, UMI consensuses were aligned to TRA and TRB V and J templates and then assembled into clonotypes. Clonotypes were classified as expanded or contracted when called significant by both edgeR and NoisET, with noise models trained on biological replicates. For edgeR calls, the cutoffs were a false discovery rate-adjusted p below 0.01 and a log2 fold-change threshold of 1. As an exploratory analysis of dynamics, max-normalized trajectories of the 1000 most abundant clonotypes were examined with PCA combined with hierarchical clustering. Each responding clone was given a CD4 or CD8 phenotype based on the CD4+ and CD8+ repertoires, which had been sequenced separately. Using fastp at Q25 and MiXCR, TCRdb reprocessed the public reads and kept productive beta chains. Rows merge per CDR3 protein into single entries with the most common DNA and genes. It is TCRdb's table, rather than the study itself, that gives the V and J calls and clone size. This sample is represented by about 260,000 distinct CDR3 sequences; roughly a sixth of them were singletons. The ten top clones hold 20% to 25% of the sample.

Ficoll-Paque density gradient centrifugation was used to isolate PBMCs. V is reduced by 11 bases and J by 5 bases, leaving a spacing of 18 bases between them. Taken from the germline V gene, the CDR1 and CDR2 loops are SNHLY and FYNNEI. The CDR3 runs 13 residues from the cysteine to the phenylalanine. Only CDR3 DNA is held: 39 bases, read in frame from base 1. With respect to this clonotype: This clone's antigen is unknown. Nothing much larger sits one base from this clone, and base qualities are not available.

The clonotype comes from a man between 18 and 29 years old who had mild COVID-19 (a few samples of this study predate the infection). The sample titles of this study are shuffled in the database, so cell type and time point are left out; the donor was told from shared clones. The sequencing sample was made of PBMCs or a T cell subset sorted from them (not recorded which). The V and J segments used are TRBV2 and TRBJ1-1; the best D guess is TRBD1, with 5 bases matching. The nucleotide sequence reads as follows: TGTGCCGGCCGGAAGGGGAGGGGAACTGAAGCTTTCTTT. This gives the protein CAGRKGRGTEAFF.